The 2 T cell receptor beta chains below all came from one sample that was sequenced in a study of regulatory T cells in long-lasting Graves disease. Researchers made TCR beta libraries by using iRepertoire HTBI primers and running Arm-PCR on CDR3 regions. In TCRdb, the multiplex PCR reads were re-called with MiXCR into one record per CDR3 protein. Of about 360,000 distinct CDR3 sequences in the sample, around 15% were seen once. Sample time point: newly diagnosed GD, antithyroid drugs for less than 3 months. PBMC-extracted RNA yielded the TCR library. These data were likewise used in another study, on T cells in Graves' hyperthyroidism and ophthalmopathy.

Sequenced material: peripheral blood mononuclear cells (PBMCs), taken at new diagnosis, from a patient treated with antithyroid drugs. These receptors were collected from a woman between 18 and 29 years old with Graves disease.

This clonotype was seen ten or more times. The chain is built from TRBV6-1 and TRBJ2-7; 7 bases match TRBD2. V gave up 6 bases and J gave up 1 base; unmatched junction bases: 18. The CDR3 is 18 residues long. Germline-derived CDR1 and CDR2 are MNHNS and SASEGT. In DNA form, the CDR3 reads TGTGCCAGCAGAACAACGGTTGGCGGGAGACCTGATTCCTACGAGCAGTACTTC. It codes for CASRTTVGGRPDSYEQYF.

The chain recombines TRBV6-2 or TRBV6-3 with TRBJ1-6; D unresolved. V lost 5 bases to trimming and J lost 0 bases, with 8 bases between them. Germline CDR1 is MNHEY and CDR2 is SVGEGT. The CDR3 length is 15 residues. CDR3 DNA sequence: TGTGCCAGCAGTGCCCCAGGCTCCTATAATTCACCCCTCCACTTT. As protein: CASSAPGSYNSPLHF.